A single sample is the source of the 23 T cell receptor beta chains below, sequenced in a study of CD4 T cells in relation to SARS-CoV-2 and coronaviruses. Sequencing was performed with immunoSEQ multiplex PCR; in TCRdb, only in-frame clones are kept and a portion is missing. This sample has some 60,000 clones, with roughly nine tenths found just once. The source material was naive CD4+ T cells from PBMCs. Stated subset: naive CD4+ T cells isolated by negative enrichment. These receptors were taken from an adult with COVID-19.

This clone showed up just a few times. V gene TRBV19 combines with J gene TRBJ1-5; D might be TRBD1 (5 bases). CDR3 length equals 14 residues. Trimming took 7 bases from V and 4 from J, leaving 14 bases between them. Germline-derived CDR1 and CDR2 are LNHDA and SQIVND (reference sequence). As DNA, the CDR3 is TGTGCCAGTACCCACGGCGGGGGAAATCAGCCCCAGCATTTT. It specifies CASTHGGGNQPQHF.

This clone was detected a few times. The chain joins TRBV7-9 to TRBJ2-7; maybe TRBD1 (6 bases). The germline V gene encodes CDR1 SEHNR and CDR2 FQNEAQ (reference sequence). CDR3 length: 17 residues. Trimming pared 1 base from V and 5 bases from J, leaving 21 bases between. CDR3: CASSLGRNRDLLDEQYF. DNA of the CDR3: TGTGCCAGCAGCTTAGGGCGAAACAGGGATCTCCTGGACGAGCAGTACTTC. The whole variable domain, filled in from reference TRBV7-9 and TRBJ2-7, reads DTGVSQNPRHKITKRGQNVTFRCDPISEHNRLYWYRQTLGQGPEFLTYFQNEAQLEKSRLLSDRFSAERPKGSFSTLEIQRTEQGDSAMYLCASSLGRNRDLLDEQYFGPGTRLTVT.

The chain links TRBV2 to TRBJ2-7, with 8 bases aligning to TRBD2. Germline loops: CDR1 SNHLY, CDR2 FYNNEI. The CDR3 contains 14 residues. V shed 6 bases, J shed 0 bases, and the junction held 4 bases outside the gene matches. Here the CDR3 reads CASRTSASSYEQYF. Here the CDR3 DNA reads TGTGCCAGCAGGACTAGCGCCAGCTCCTACGAGCAGTACTTC.

V usage is TRBV7-3 and J usage is TRBJ2-1; TRBD2 agrees at 8 bases. The CDR3 is made up of 15 amino acids. With 3 bases clipped from V and 5 bases from J, the junction kept 6 bases outside the gene matches. The V gene's germline CDR1 is SGHTA and CDR2 FQGTGA. The CDR3 here is CASSLKAGAHNEQFF. The CDR3 DNA is TGTGCCAGCAGCTTGAAAGCGGGAGCCCACAATGAGCAGTTCTTC.

This sequence joins TRBV7-2 and TRBJ2-5; D not resolved. This CDR3 contains 13 residues. Germline loops: CDR1 SGHTA, CDR2 FQGNSA. The ends were cut back, 3 bases at V and 4 bases at J, with 9 bases in the middle. CDR3 loop: CASSFGLAETQYF. In DNA form, the CDR3 reads TGTGCCAGCAGCTTCGGGTTGGCAGAGACCCAGTACTTC.

The chain uses TRBV19 and TRBJ1-5, with 11 bases lining up with TRBD1. J gave up 5 bases and V 3 bases, and 6 bases lay outside the gene matches. The CDR3 is 16 amino acids. Germline V lookup: CDR1 LNHDA, CDR2 SQIVND (reference sequence). Here the CDR3 DNA reads TGTGCCAGTAGTATTCGGACAGGGGGCACCGATCAGCCCCAGCATTTT. It translates to CASSIRTGGTDQPQHF.

This clone was found once. The chain employs TRBV6-5 and TRBJ1-2, with no clear D. The V gene's germline CDR1 is MNHEY and CDR2 SVGAGI. The CDR3 extends over 14 amino acids. V lost 6 bases, J lost 4 bases, and 15 bases lay in between. CDR3 protein: CASRADRAPYGYTF. CDR3 DNA: TGTGCCAGCAGAGCCGACCGAGCACCCTATGGCTACACCTTC.

V is TRBV7-2 and J is TRBJ2-7; D is unclear. Trimming pared 0 bases from V and 6 bases from J, leaving 9 bases between. The germline CDR1 and CDR2 sequences are SGHTA and FQGNSA. The CDR3 has 13 amino acids. The CDR3 spells CASSLAEILEQYF. CDR3 nucleotide sequence: TGTGCCAGCAGCTTAGCGGAAATTCTCGAGCAGTACTTC.

V is TRBV5-1 and J is TRBJ1-3; D is unresolved. Germline CDR1 SGHRS, CDR2 YFSETQ. V dropped 0 bases and J dropped 0 bases, with 10 bases sitting between them. The CDR3 length is 16 residues. CDR3 DNA sequence: TGCGCCAGCAGCTTGGTACCGCTGAGCTCTGGAAACACCATATATTTT. Translating gives CASSLVPLSSGNTIYF.

The V call is TRBV20-1, the J call TRBJ2-5; D gene unclear. Germline CDR1 is DFQATT and CDR2 is SNEGSKA (reference sequence). Between the trimmed V and J ends, which lost 5 bases and 1 base, there was a span of 5 bases. This CDR3 comprises 11 residues. The DNA of the CDR3 is TGCAGTGCTGCATTCCAAGAGACCCAGTACTTC. Amino acid sequence: CSAAFQETQYF.

This clone appeared a single time. The CDR3 nucleotides are TGCAGTGCTAGTTCCATACGAGAGACCCAGTACTTC. Translation gives CSASSIRETQYF. This sequence joins TRBV20-1 and TRBJ2-5; D remains unclear. V lost 3 bases and J lost 4, with 9 bases in between. Germline loops: CDR1 DFQATT, CDR2 SNEGSKA (reference sequence). CDR3 length equals 12 residues.

CDR3 DNA sequence: TGTGCCAGCAGCCCAGTGGGGGCATGGGGCCGAGAGACCCAGTACTTC. The encoded protein is CASSPVGAWGRETQYF. The genes are TRBV7-9 and TRBJ2-5; tentative D call: TRBD1 (6 bases). Germline V gene sequence: CDR1 SEHNR, CDR2 FQNEAQ (reference sequence). CDR3 size: 16 residues. Trimming left V 5 bases short and J 4 bases short, with 20 bases between.

The chain recombines TRBV11-2 with TRBJ1-4; maybe TRBD1 (5 bases). The V end was cut by 5 bases, the J end by 7 bases, with 17 bases between. CDR3 length equals 15 residues. Germline loops: CDR1 SGHAT, CDR2 FQNNGV. Here the CDR3 reads CASSPRWGLAEKLFF. For the CDR3, the DNA is TGTGCCAGCAGCCCCAGGTGGGGCCTGGCTGAAAAACTGTTTTTT.

CDR3 in amino acids: CASSSAVLMNTEAFF. The CDR3 DNA reads as TGTGCCAGCAGCTCAGCCGTCCTCATGAACACTGAAGCTTTCTTT. This rearrangement joins TRBV7-2 to TRBJ1-1; D remains ambiguous. CDR3 length: 15 amino acids. V lost 4 bases and J 0 bases, leaving 12 bases between the germline ends. Per the germline V gene, CDR1 is SGHTA and CDR2 is FQGNSA.

The chain carries TRBV5-4 and TRBJ2-2; D is unclear. Looked up from germline, CDR1 is SGHNT and CDR2 is YYREEE (reference sequence). The ends were cut back, 0 bases at V and 4 bases at J, with 16 bases in the middle. The CDR3 extends over 17 amino acids. The CDR3 DNA follows: TGTGCCAGCAGCTTGGATTTAGGCACAGCTATCACCGGGGAGCTGTTTTTT. As protein: CASSLDLGTAITGELFF.

The V and J genes are TRBV5-1 and TRBJ1-5; no definite D call. Trimming shortened V by 2 bases and J by 0 bases, and 18 bases separated the two germline ends. Germline CDR1 and CDR2: SGHRS and YFSETQ. The CDR3 consists of 18 residues. CDR3 sequence: CASSFLKGFGFSNQPQHF. In DNA, the CDR3 is TGCGCCAGCAGCTTTCTCAAGGGTTTCGGCTTTAGCAATCAGCCCCAGCATTTT.

As to this clone: One end of the junction varies from germline; a read error may be responsible. The chain recombines TRBV19 with TRBJ2-7; TRBD2 matches 10 bases. The germline V gene has CDR1 LNHDA and CDR2 SQIVND (reference sequence). This CDR3 comprises 14 residues. The chain's CDR3 is CASNERMGGGTSVF. Written as DNA, the CDR3 is TGTGCCAGTAACGAGAGGATGGGAGGCGGGACTAGCGTCTTC.

This clone was seen just once. This chain links TRBV3-1 (or the pseudogene TRBV3-2) with TRBJ2-1, with a weak D call TRBD2 (5 bases). Germline CDR1 and CDR2: LGHDT and YNNKEL (reference sequence). Trimming cost V 2 bases and J 0 bases, with 8 bases left between them. The CDR3 contains 15 residues. In nucleotides, the CDR3 is TGTGCCAGCAGCCAAATTGGGAGCTCCTACAATGAGCAGTTCTTC. It codes for CASSQIGSSYNEQFF.

The rearrangement joins TRBV9 to TRBJ2-3; weak D call: TRBD1 (5 bases). Deletions cut 0 bases from V and 4 bases from J, with 9 bases between. The CDR3 consists of 14 residues. The germline V gene has CDR1 SGDLS and CDR2 YYNGEE. CDR3: CASSVVAGPDTQYF. CDR3 nucleotide sequence: TGTGCCAGCAGCGTAGTAGCAGGGCCAGATACGCAGTATTTT.

This clone was counted a single time. J is TRBJ1-4 and V is TRBV9; D remains unclear. The CDR3 sequence is 14 residues long. The V and J ends lost 3 bases and 8 bases respectively, with 14 bases between them. Germline lookup yields CDR1 SGDLS and CDR2 YYNGEE. The CDR3, as DNA: TGTGCCAGCAGCGCAGGTTATCTAGAGGAAAAACTGTTTTTT. Its protein is CASSAGYLEEKLFF.

This clone appeared a single time. The chain combines TRBV7-2 with TRBJ1-5; D may be TRBD1 (5 bases). The germline V gene encodes CDR1 SGHTA and CDR2 FQGNSA. The germline V and J ends were trimmed by 4 bases and 7 bases, with 17 bases remaining between them. The CDR3 is 15 residues long. The CDR3 spells CASSSTLQGWQPQHF. CDR3 nucleotides: TGTGCCAGCAGCTCTACCCTGCAGGGTTGGCAGCCCCAGCATTTT. Based on the CDR3 plus reference TRBV7-2 and TRBJ1-5, the full variable domain is GAGVSQSPSNKVTEKGKDVELRCDPISGHTALYWYRQSLGQGLEFLIYFQGNSAPDKSGLPSDRFSAERTGGSVSTLTIQRTQQEDSAVYLCASSSTLQGWQPQHFGDGTRLSIL.

The V call is TRBV9, the J call TRBJ2-1; 8 bases map to TRBD1. CDR3 length: 15 residues. J lost 6 bases, V lost 2 bases, and 7 bases had no gene match. Germline V CDR1 and CDR2: SGDLS, YYNGEE. The CDR3 here is CASSVGQGRVNEQFF. The CDR3 region has the DNA TGTGCCAGCAGCGTCGGACAGGGACGGGTCAATGAGCAGTTCTTC.

This chain uses TRBV5-1 with TRBJ2-6; D perhaps matches TRBD2 (6 bases). The germline CDR1 and CDR2 sequences are SGHRS and YFSETQ. Trimming shortened V by 4 bases and J by 4 bases, and 18 bases separated the two germline ends. The CDR3 contains 17 residues. The CDR3 coding sequence is TGCGCCAGCAGCGGGGGGTTTGGGGCCCCCGGGGCCAACGTCCTGACTTTC. Residues: CASSGGFGAPGANVLTF.